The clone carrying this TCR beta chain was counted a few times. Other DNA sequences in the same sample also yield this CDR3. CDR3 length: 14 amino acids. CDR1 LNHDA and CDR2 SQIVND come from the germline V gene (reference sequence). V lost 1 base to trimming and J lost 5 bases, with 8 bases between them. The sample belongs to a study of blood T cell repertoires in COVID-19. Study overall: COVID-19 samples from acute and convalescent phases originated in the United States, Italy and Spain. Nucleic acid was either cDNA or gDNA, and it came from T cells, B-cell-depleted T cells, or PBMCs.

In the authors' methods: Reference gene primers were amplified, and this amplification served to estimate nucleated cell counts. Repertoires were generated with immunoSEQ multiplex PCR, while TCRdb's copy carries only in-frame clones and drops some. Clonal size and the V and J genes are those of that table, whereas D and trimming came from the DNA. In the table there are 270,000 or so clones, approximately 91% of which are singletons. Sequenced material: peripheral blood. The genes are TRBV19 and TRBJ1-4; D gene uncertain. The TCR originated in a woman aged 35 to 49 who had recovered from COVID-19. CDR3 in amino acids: CASSIGTGNEKLFF. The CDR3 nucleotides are TGTGCCAGTAGTATAGGGACGGGAAATGAAAAACTGTTTTTT. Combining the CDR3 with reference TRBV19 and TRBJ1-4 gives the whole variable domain DGGITQSPKYLFRKEGQNVTLSCEQNLNHDAMYWYRQDPGQGLRLIYYSQIVNDFQKGDIAEGYSVSREKKESFPLTVTSAQKNPTAFYLCASSIGTGNEKLFFGSGTQLSVL.